These 27 T cell receptor beta chains were sequenced from one sample in a study of metastatic and nonmetastatic thyroid tumors. No treatment had been given to any patient before thyroid surgery. TCRdb called clones again from the PCR reads with MiXCR. The table records about 15,000 clones, approximately 30% of them present only once. What was sequenced was blood. Every receptor here comes from a female donor with papillary thyroid cancer or a benign thyroid nodule (not recorded which). Some clones in this sample may be carry-over from other donors' samples.

The chain joins TRBV28 to TRBJ2-7; weak D call: TRBD2 (5 bases). The CDR3 covers 14 residues. Trimming stripped 4 bases from V and 0 bases from J, with 10 bases between. Germline loops: CDR1 MDHEN, CDR2 SYDVKM. CDR3 amino acids: CASSSPGFSYEQYF. CDR3 DNA: TGTGCCAGCAGTTCGCCGGGGTTCTCCTACGAGCAGTACTTC.

This chain links TRBV5-4 with TRBJ1-4; D remains ambiguous. This CDR3 spans 16 amino acids. The germline gives CDR1 SGHNT, CDR2 YYREEE (reference sequence). V was pared by 2 bases and J by 0 bases, with 11 bases between. The CDR3 DNA follows: TGTGCCAGCAGCTTCCGGACGACCACAACTAATGAAAAACTGTTTTTT. Translated, it gives CASSFRTTTTNEKLFF.

Ten or more counts support this clone. The CDR3 DNA is TGTGCCAGCAGCGTAGGAGTATTGGACACTGAAGCTTTCTTT. It yields the protein CASSVGVLDTEAFF. The rearrangement links TRBV9 to TRBJ1-1; no definite D call. V lost 0 bases and J lost 3, with 9 bases in between. The germline CDR1 and CDR2 sequences are SGDLS and YYNGEE. The CDR3 is 14 residues long.

This clone is termed medium-sized. J is TRBJ1-1 and V is TRBV5-1; 12 bases align to TRBD1. CDR1 and CDR2 (germline): SGHRS, YFSETQ. The CDR3 runs to 14 residues. Unmatched junction bases numbered 4, after V lost 3 bases and J lost 7 bases. DNA of the CDR3: TGCGCCAGCAGCTCGGGACAGGGGGCGGTTGAAGCTTTCTTT. This gives the protein CASSSGQGAVEAFF.

By sample share, this clone is medium-sized. The CDR3 nucleotides read TGTGCCAGCAGTGGACAGGGGAGTTTTCGCGAGCAGTACTTC. It is translated as CASSGQGSFREQYF. This chain joins TRBV2 and TRBJ2-7, with TRBD1 matching over 8 bases. This CDR3 has 14 amino acids. The trim removed 4 bases at V and 6 bases at J, leaving 8 bases unmatched. The germline V gene has CDR1 SNHLY and CDR2 FYNNEI.

This clone counts as medium-sized. The rearrangement uses TRBV20-1 and TRBJ2-7, with D hard to call. V lost 6 bases and J 3 bases, leaving 9 bases between the germline ends. Germline CDR1 is DFQATT and CDR2 is SNEGSKA (reference sequence). The CDR3 spans 11 residues. The CDR3: CSATNLYEQYF. DNA of the CDR3: TGCAGTGCAACAAACCTCTACGAGCAGTACTTC.

In its sample, this clone was seen many times. Since a much larger clone is just one base distant, this may be a read error. The chain couples TRBV19 to TRBJ1-6; 7 positions agree with TRBD1. The CDR3 contains 15 residues. Germline-derived CDR1 and CDR2 are LNHDA and SQIVND (reference sequence). Trimming took 5 bases from V and 10 from J; bases not matched to a gene: 11. The CDR3: CASSATGALKSPLHF. The CDR3 bases are TGTGCCAGTAGTGCAACAGGGGCCCTTAAGTCACCCCTCCACTTT.

The chain joins TRBV5-6 to TRBJ2-3; D is unclear. This CDR3 is 14 amino acids long. V was trimmed by 7 bases and J by 2 bases, leaving 14 bases between them. The germline CDR1 and CDR2 sequences are SGHDT and YYEEEE. The CDR3 region has the DNA TGTGCCAGCTGGTTGGGGTCGTTCACAGATACGCAGTATTTT. Translating gives CASWLGSFTDTQYF.

The sample holds many counts of this clone. This chain connects TRBV19 to TRBJ2-7; D is possibly TRBD1 (5 bases). Trimming left V 3 bases short and J 2 bases short, with 20 bases between. The V gene's germline CDR1 is LNHDA and CDR2 SQIVND (reference sequence). There are 17 residues in the CDR3. The CDR3 reads CASSMSMVGASPYEQYF. The CDR3 DNA reads as TGTGCCAGTAGTATGTCGATGGTAGGGGCCTCCCCCTACGAGCAGTACTTC.

V and J are TRBV19 and TRBJ2-6; D gene ambiguous. Trimming removed 3 bases at V and 0 bases at J, with 9 bases between. CDR1 LNHDA and CDR2 SQIVND come from the germline V gene (reference sequence). The CDR3 is 16 amino acids. The CDR3 coding sequence is TGTGCCAGTAGTATTGGGTCTAACTCTGGGGCCAACGTCCTGACTTTC. Translation: CASSIGSNSGANVLTF.

The V call is TRBV30, the J call TRBJ1-2, with D maybe TRBD1 (6 bases). Germline V gene sequence: CDR1 GTSNPN, CDR2 SVGIG (reference sequence). The CDR3 is 12 residues long. DNA of the CDR3: TGTGCTTGGGTGGGGGCTTTGGGTGGCTACACCTTC. It specifies CAWVGALGGYTF.

The chain uses TRBV3-1 and TRBJ2-5, with D perhaps matching TRBD2 (7 bases). Trimming removed 2 bases from V and 2 bases from J, with 15 bases in between. The CDR3 contains 16 residues. Germline loops: CDR1 LGHDT, CDR2 YNNKEL (reference sequence). Here the CDR3 reads CASSQRGAGAQETQYF. In DNA, the CDR3 is TGTGCCAGCAGCCAACGGGGCGCGGGGGCACAAGAGACCCAGTACTTC.

CDR3 protein: CAWNGDSYEQYF. In DNA, the CDR3 is TGTGCCTGGAACGGGGACAGCTACGAGCAGTACTTC. This sequence joins TRBV30 and TRBJ2-7; 7 bases match TRBD1. The junction had 3 bases not matched to a gene; V was cut back by 4 bases and J by 3 bases. The CDR3 length is 12 residues. Per germline, CDR1 GTSNPN and CDR2 SVGIG (reference sequence).

This clone was seen more than once but under ten times. The chain combines TRBV6-1 with TRBJ1-4; a possible D gene is TRBD1 (5 bases). Per the germline V gene, CDR1 is MNHNS and CDR2 is SASEGT. Trimming stripped 8 bases from V and 4 bases from J, with 11 bases between. The CDR3 sequence is 13 residues long. CDR3 nucleotides: TGTGCCAGCCGGAGACAGAATAATGAAAAACTGTTTTTT. Translating gives CASRRQNNEKLFF.

J is TRBJ2-5 and V is TRBV5-1; D is unclear. This CDR3 contains 13 residues. From germline, CDR1 is SGHRS and CDR2 YFSETQ. V was cut by 0 bases and J by 1 base, with 4 bases left in between. CDR3 sequence (DNA): TGCGCCAGCAGCTTGGTTTTCCAAGAGACCCAGTACTTC. This translates into CASSLVFQETQYF.

The genes are TRBV30 and TRBJ2-7, with TRBD1 as a possible D gene (5 bases). V was cut by 4 bases and J by 4 bases, with 14 bases left in between. CDR1 and CDR2 (germline): GTSNPN, SVGIG (reference sequence). The CDR3 runs 13 residues. In nucleotides, the CDR3 is TGTGCCTGGACTGCAGGGAATGGTTACGAGCAGTACTTC. Translation: CAWTAGNGYEQYF.

This chain connects TRBV27 to TRBJ1-2; 7 bases are a match to TRBD1. Trimming at V came to 5 bases and at J to 5 bases, leaving 17 bases not matched to a gene. Germline V gene lookup returns CDR1 MNHEY and CDR2 SMNVEV (reference sequence). The CDR3 covers 17 residues. CDR3 in DNA: TGTGCCAGCAGTCCTAACAGTCTTGACAGGGTGGGATATGGCTACACCTTC. It yields the protein CASSPNSLDRVGYGYTF.

Judged by abundance, this clone is medium-sized (0.01 to 0.1%). The chain combines TRBV2 with TRBJ1-1, with a weak D call TRBD1 (5 bases). Between the trimmed V and J ends, which lost 6 bases and 7 bases, there was a span of 15 bases. Germline V gene data show CDR1 as SNHLY and CDR2 as FYNNEI. The CDR3 length is 13 residues. The CDR3 loop reads CASRSLDSFEAFF. CDR3 in DNA: TGTGCCAGCAGATCACTTGACAGTTTTGAAGCTTTCTTT.

The chain joins TRBV4-1 to TRBJ1-3, with D possibly being TRBD1 (5 bases). The CDR3 spans 15 residues. Germline values: CDR1 MGHRA, CDR2 YSYEKL. V was cut by 5 bases and J by 2 bases, with 13 bases left in between. The CDR3 loop is CASSELGATGNTIYF. Written as DNA, the CDR3 is TGCGCCAGCAGCGAACTAGGGGCTACTGGAAACACCATATATTTT.

The chain recombines TRBV20-1 with TRBJ1-6, with unresolved D. Deletions cut 2 bases from V and 7 bases from J, with 9 bases between. The V gene's germline CDR1 is DFQATT and CDR2 SNEGSKA (reference sequence). This CDR3 is 13 amino acids long. The CDR3, as DNA: TGCAGTGCTAGACAGTTTTCGAATTCACCCCTCCACTTT. It translates to CSARQFSNSPLHF.

Points on this clone: A junction boundary mismatches the germline segment, possibly from a read error. This chain joins TRBV7-2 and TRBJ1-1; D remains ambiguous. Per the germline V gene, CDR1 is SGHTA and CDR2 is FQGNSA. This CDR3 region has 12 residues. The CDR3: CASSLSNTESFF. As DNA, the CDR3 is TGTGCCAGCAGCTTATCGAACACTGAATCTTTCTTT.

This clone is judged medium-sized. The chain uses TRBV19 and TRBJ1-1; possible D gene TRBD1, 6 bases. From germline, CDR1 is LNHDA and CDR2 SQIVND (reference sequence). The ends were cut back, 7 bases at V and 0 bases at J, with 18 bases in the middle. CDR3 length: 16 amino acids. The CDR3 region is CASTYLQGGLNTEAFF. The CDR3 DNA reads TGTGCCAGTACCTATTTACAAGGGGGATTGAACACTGAAGCTTTCTTT. Full variable domain (missing parts from reference TRBV19 and TRBJ1-1): DGGITQSPKYLFRKEGQNVTLSCEQNLNHDAMYWYRQDPGQGLRLIYYSQIVNDFQKGDIAEGYSVSREKKESFPLTVTSAQKNPTAFYLCASTYLQGGLNTEAFFGQGTRLTVV.

This clone occurred many times. The chain employs TRBV28 and TRBJ2-3; tentative D call: TRBD2 (6 bases). This CDR3 spans 15 amino acids. The V and J ends lost 5 bases and 2 bases respectively, with 14 bases between them. Germline lookup yields CDR1 MDHEN and CDR2 SYDVKM. The CDR3: CASSPPAGLTDTQYF. The CDR3 coding sequence is TGTGCCAGCAGTCCCCCAGCGGGTCTCACAGATACGCAGTATTTT.

V and J are TRBV20-1 and TRBJ1-5, with 9 bases that match TRBD1. With 5 bases clipped from V and 1 base from J, the junction kept 12 bases outside the gene matches. Germline V gene sequence: CDR1 DFQATT, CDR2 SNEGSKA (reference sequence). The CDR3 is 17 amino acids. The DNA for the CDR3 is TGCAGTGCTGGGGGGGACAGGGTTAACTTCAGCAATCAGCCCCAGCATTTT. As protein: CSAGGDRVNFSNQPQHF.

The table lists this clone with many counts. A much bigger clone sits one base away, suggesting this may be a read error. The chain has TRBV20-1 and TRBJ2-2, with TRBD2 matching 9 bases. V shed 8 bases, J shed 0 bases, and the junction held 4 bases outside the gene matches. The CDR3 has 14 amino acids. Germline V gives CDR1 DFQATT, CDR2 SNEGSKA (reference sequence). This chain's CDR3 is CSIAGVSNTGELFF. CDR3 bases: TGCAGTATAGCGGGGGTCTCGAACACCGGGGAGCTGTTTTTT.

By share, this clone counts as medium-sized. At one end the junction does not follow the germline gene, possibly because of a read error. This chain joins TRBV27 and TRBJ2-1; no reliable D call. The germline gives CDR1 MNHEY, CDR2 SMNVEV (reference sequence). The CDR3 consists of 10 residues. The CDR3 here is CASGFKEQFF. DNA for the CDR3: TGTGCCAGCGGTTTCAAAGAGCAGTTCTTC.

This clone has more than one count but fewer than ten. This chain uses TRBV6-1 with TRBJ1-1; 10 bases map to TRBD1. The CDR3 totals 16 residues. The V gene end was trimmed by 7 bases and the J gene end by 7 bases; junction bases not matched to a gene: 15. Germline V gene sequence: CDR1 MNHNS, CDR2 SASEGT. The CDR3 reads CASKGGRRQGAGEAFF. CDR3 nucleotides: TGTGCCAGCAAAGGGGGAAGAAGACAGGGGGCCGGTGAAGCTTTCTTT.